This T cell receptor (beta chain) was sequenced in a study of OX40 agonist ivuxolimab in advanced cancers. Looking at the study overall: The mean age was around 56 years, ranging from 23 to 79, with 65% to 90% of participants male.

Study outcomes and limitations: Expanded peripheral T cells had an undetermined antigen specificity.

Method: immunoSEQ multiplex PCR; TCRdb's copy keeps in-frame clones and lacks some. The sample shows some 100,000 clones, around 94% of them seen only once. Notes on this clone: As yet, its antigen is unknown.

This CDR3 spans 16 amino acids. The V gene lost 2 bases and the J gene lost 4 bases, with 15 bases spanning the gap. Germline V CDR1 and CDR2: LGHNT, FRNRAP. Autoimmune disease history or systemic immunosuppression barred patients. V and J are TRBV12-5 and TRBJ2-1; D unresolved. This TCR derives from an adult with an advanced solid tumor such as melanoma, head and neck, liver or kidney cancer. The sequencing here drew on CD4+ or CD8+ T cells sorted from blood, taken in a trial of the OX40 agonist ivuxolimab. CDR3 DNA sequence: TGTGCTAGTGGTTTGCCCCCCCTGGGGATGTACAATGAGCAGTTCTTC. Translation: CASGLPPLGMYNEQFF.